The subject of this entry is one T cell receptor (beta chain). The method was immunoSEQ multiplex PCR; TCRdb's version includes in-frame clones alone and lacks a portion of them. In the table there are 120,000 or so clones, approximately 82% of which are singletons. The entry originates in a study of blood T cell repertoires in COVID-19. About the study: In each case, the material was cDNA or gDNA derived from T cells, B-cell-depleted T cells, or PBMCs.

The CDR3 covers 13 residues. The germline CDR1 and CDR2 sequences are SQVTM and ANQGSEA. Between the trimmed V and J ends, which lost 4 bases and 2 bases, there was a span of 10 bases. The chain recombines TRBV29-1 with TRBJ2-3; TRBD1 is a possible D gene (5 bases). The sample was peripheral blood. This clonotype was obtained from a man in his sixties with acute or convalescent COVID-19. The CDR3 region is CSVGTRVTDTQYF. The CDR3 nucleotides read TGCAGCGTTGGGACACGCGTCACAGATACGCAGTATTTT.